This T cell receptor beta chain was retrieved from a study of cytomegalovirus exposure and HLA in healthy donors. The trim removed 6 bases at V and 3 bases at J, leaving 12 bases unmatched. CDR3 length: 17 residues. From germline, CDR1 is MNHEY and CDR2 SMNVEV (reference sequence). The study ran its PCR with 60 Vbeta and 13 Jbeta primers. Authors' methods: Later, an analysis found some 80 million unique TCR beta chains, and around 12 million of these were shared. This table comes from immunoSEQ multiplex PCR, and its TCRdb copy is limited to in-frame clones, with some not included. V, J and clone size reflect that table, while D and trimming were determined from the DNA. Seen in this sample are tens of thousands of clones; the ten most common clones hold 15% to 19%. There were likely unrecorded immune exposures, though donors were nominally healthy when sampled. General observations from the study: It was about 150 TCR beta chains that were listed as cytomegalovirus-associated.

As regards this clone: Antigen specificity is unknown.

The chain is built from TRBV27 and TRBJ2-7; 12 bases fit TRBD2. This clonotype was sampled from a man aged 45 to 65 in good health and CMV-seropositive. Sequencing used PBMCs. The DNA for the CDR3 is TGTGCCAGCAGCCGCAGCAGACTAGCGGGAGCGGTCTACGAGCAGTACTTC. It is translated as CASSRSRLAGAVYEQYF.